These T cell receptor beta chains were read from a single sample in a study of liver allograft versus peripheral blood T cells. MiXCR, applied by TCRdb to the reads, yields one record per CDR3 protein. The sample has some 6,500 distinct CDR3 sequences; around 18% are singletons. The receptors here all came from a human patient who had a liver transplant. The graft donor may be the source of some T cells. The CDR3 runs from the conserved cysteine through the conserved F or W. A D gene is named only where the DNA matches it firmly. Some rows mark clone size as missing; the rest say once, few, many or name a class of expanded clone.

V,size,D,J,CDR3,DNA
TRBV6-5,medium-sized,TRBD1,TRBJ2-7,CASSWTGGGKTEQYF,TGTGCCAGCAGTTGGACAGGGGGCGGCAAAACGGAGCAGTACTTC
TRBV7-9,many,TRBD1,TRBJ1-2,CASTLSDRVNYGYTF,TGTGCCAGCACCCTCTCGGACAGGGTGAACTATGGCTACACCTTC
TRBV7-2,hyperexpanded,.,TRBJ1-1,CASSLAGEAFF,TGTGCCAGCAGCTTAGCTGGTGAAGCTTTCTTT
TRBV6-1,medium-sized,.,TRBJ1-1,CASSEEVTGENTEAFF,TGTGCCAGCAGTGAAGAGGTCACAGGAGAGAACACTGAAGCTTTCTTT
TRBV19,.,TRBD1,TRBJ1-5,CASTPIGGQGNQPQHF,TGTGCCAGTACCCCCATTGGCGGACAGGGCAATCAGCCCCAGCATTTT
TRBV6-5,.,.,TRBJ1-1,CASSQNREPTEAFF,TGTGCCAGCAGTCAGAACAGGGAGCCCACTGAAGCTTTCTTT
TRBV27,many,.,TRBJ1-2,CASSTERGYGYTF,TGTGCCAGCAGTACAGAACGGGGCTATGGCTACACCTTC
TRBV27,.,TRBD1,TRBJ1-3,CASRQQGGGNTIYF,TGTGCCAGCAGACAACAGGGGGGTGGAAACACCATATATTTT
TRBV27,medium-sized,.,TRBJ1-1,CASVGTEAFF,TGTGCCAGCGTCGGCACTGAAGCTTTCTTT
TRBV9,.,.,TRBJ2-7,CASSPLRSNYEQYF,TGTGCCAGCAGCCCCCTCAGGTCGAACTACGAGCAGTACTTC
TRBV7-2,.,TRBD2,TRBJ2-3,CASSLASGGSDTQYF,TGTGCCAGCAGCTTAGCTAGCGGGGGATCCGATACGCAGTATTTT
TRBV6-1,few,.,TRBJ1-3,CASSDRASGNTIYF,TGTGCCAGCAGTGATCGAGCCTCTGGAAACACCATATATTTT
TRBV18,medium-sized,.,TRBJ1-1,CASSPPGERTRVGEAFF,TGTGCCAGCTCACCACCGGGGGAAAGGACAAGGGTCGGGGAAGCTTTCTTT
TRBV7-9,.,TRBD1,TRBJ1-4,CASSWGQGGEKLFF,TGTGCCAGCAGCTGGGGACAGGGAGGCGAAAAACTGTTTTTT
TRBV7-2,.,.,TRBJ2-3,CASSPIEATDTQYF,TGTGCCAGCAGCCCCATAGAGGCCACAGATACGCAGTATTTT
TRBV7-9,many,TRBD1,TRBJ1-1,CASSLGSGGETEAFF,TGTGCCAGCAGCTTAGGGTCAGGGGGCGAAACTGAAGCTTTCTTT
TRBV13,few,TRBD2,TRBJ2-1,CASSSRVAGMGQFF,TGTGCCAGCAGCTCGAGAGTAGCGGGGATGGGGCAGTTCTTC
TRBV5-4,many,.,TRBJ1-1,CASSLVATNTEAFF,TGTGCCAGCAGCTTGGTGGCGACGAACACTGAAGCTTTCTTT
TRBV6-1,many,TRBD1,TRBJ1-2,CASSGPRGDIGINYGYTF,TGTGCCAGCAGTGGACCCAGGGGGGATATTGGGATTAACTATGGCTACACCTTC
TRBV13,many,.,TRBJ1-2,CASSLEQEGGYGYTF,TGTGCCAGCAGCTTAGAACAGGAGGGAGGCTATGGCTACACCTTC
TRBV12-3/TRBV12-4,few,TRBD1,TRBJ1-5,CASGRGGWPQHF,TGTGCCAGCGGCAGGGGGGGCTGGCCCCAGCATTTT
TRBV11-2,.,.,TRBJ2-7,CASSSPYRNYYEQYF,TGTGCCAGCAGCTCGCCGTACAGGAACTACTACGAGCAGTACTTC
TRBV15,few,.,TRBJ1-5,CATSRAIQGPFNQPQHF,TGTGCCACCAGCAGAGCTATACAGGGCCCCTTCAATCAGCCCCAGCATTTT
TRBV19,many,.,TRBJ1-1,CASSPWAVDTEAFF,TGTGCCAGTAGTCCGTGGGCCGTGGACACTGAAGCTTTCTTT
TRBV10-3,many,.,TRBJ1-3,CAISETGLSGNTIYF,TGTGCCATCAGTGAAACAGGGTTATCTGGAAACACCATATATTTT
TRBV5-6,medium-sized,.,TRBJ2-7,CASSSSYEQYF,TGTGCCAGCAGCTCATCCTACGAGCAGTACTTC
TRBV5-6,once,.,TRBJ1-2,CASSRTSPLTVRDIHNYGHTF,TGTGCCAGCAGTAGGACCTCCCCCCTAACCGTCCGGGACATACATAACTATGGCCACACCTTC
TRBV6-5,many,.,TRBJ1-1,CASSSIHRASTEAFF,TGTGCCAGCAGTTCAATTCACAGGGCGAGCACTGAAGCTTTCTTT
TRBV19,.,.,TRBJ2-1,CASNKGRSSYNEQFF,TGTGCCAGTAATAAGGGAAGGAGCTCCTACAATGAGCAGTTCTTC
TRBV20-1,.,.,TRBJ1-3,CSARYSGNTIYF,TGCAGTGCTAGATACTCTGGAAACACCATATATTTT
TRBV5-4,.,.,TRBJ1-1,CAYGLNTEAFF,TGTGCCTATGGACTTAACACTGAAGCTTTCTTT
TRBV7-9,.,.,TRBJ1-4,CASSKVKSGGEKLFF,TGTGCCAGCAGCAAAGTTAAGAGTGGAGGGGAAAAACTGTTTTTT